These T cell receptor beta chains were read from a single sample in a study of CXCR3-negative and CXCR3-positive naive CD8 T cells. Each CDR3 protein gets one entry in TCRdb, which reprocessed the 5' RACE reads and gives no DNA. The specimen's table records about 6,400 distinct CDR3 sequences. Material for sequencing was naive CXCR3+ CD8+ T cells from blood. These receptors all come from a human donor in good health. Some clones in this sample may be carry-over from other donors' samples. CDR3s include the opening cysteine and the closing phenylalanine or tryptophan. Clone size is not always given. Where it is, it says once, few, many or a class for expanded clones.

clone size: .
J gene: TRBJ2-7
V gene: TRBV19
CDR3 protein: CASSPRVAGVSYEQYF

clone size: medium-sized
J gene: TRBJ2-7
V gene: TRBV4-2
CDR3 protein: CASSQDYAYEQYF

clone size: .
J gene: TRBJ2-1
V gene: TRBV4-2
CDR3 protein: CASSQELAAYNEQFF

clone size: medium-sized
J gene: TRBJ2-7
V gene: TRBV14
CDR3 protein: CASSQGFREQYF

clone size: medium-sized
J gene: TRBJ2-1
V gene: TRBV19
CDR3 protein: CASTHGTSGIYEQFF

clone size: .
J gene: TRBJ2-1
V gene: TRBV20-1
CDR3 protein: CSASTGTPSSYNEQFF

clone size: .
J gene: TRBJ2-1
V gene: TRBV29-1
CDR3 protein: CSVGPAYISAALASPSEQFF

clone size: medium-sized
J gene: TRBJ1-1
V gene: TRBV20-1
CDR3 protein: CSARDSGTGDQNTEAFF

clone size: .
J gene: TRBJ2-7
V gene: TRBV19
CDR3 protein: CASSIRTSGYEQYF

clone size: .
J gene: TRBJ2-1
V gene: TRBV7-2
CDR3 protein: CASSTGRLPGPDITPDNEQFF

clone size: .
J gene: TRBJ2-3
V gene: TRBV7-3
CDR3 protein: CASSPLAGASTDTQYF

clone size: medium-sized
J gene: TRBJ2-7
V gene: TRBV9
CDR3 protein: CASSSGTSPFHEQYF

clone size: medium-sized
J gene: TRBJ2-3
V gene: TRBV27
CDR3 protein: CASSEGWKPRDTQYF

clone size: medium-sized
J gene: TRBJ1-6
V gene: TRBV6-5
CDR3 protein: CASTPGGNSPLHF

clone size: .
J gene: TRBJ2-7
V gene: TRBV5-6
CDR3 protein: CASSSGLYEQYF

clone size: .
J gene: TRBJ2-1
V gene: TRBV7-9
CDR3 protein: CASSSYQSSYNEQFF

clone size: .
J gene: TRBJ2-1
V gene: TRBV19
CDR3 protein: CASSMWGRSYNEQFF

clone size: .
J gene: TRBJ2-3
V gene: TRBV11-2
CDR3 protein: CASSLEGDTQYF

clone size: .
J gene: TRBJ2-1
V gene: TRBV4-1
CDR3 protein: CASSQFLVASPSYNEQFF

clone size: .
J gene: TRBJ2-5
V gene: TRBV2
CDR3 protein: CASSGAPGQIQETQYF

clone size: medium-sized
J gene: TRBJ2-7
V gene: TRBV20-1
CDR3 protein: CSAQRAGLAGYYSYEQYF

clone size: medium-sized
J gene: TRBJ1-1
V gene: TRBV29-1
CDR3 protein: CSVEAGPLNTEAFF

clone size: .
J gene: TRBJ2-1
V gene: TRBV13
CDR3 protein: CASSSRNEQFF

clone size: medium-sized
J gene: TRBJ2-6
V gene: TRBV6-6
CDR3 protein: CATWTSGANVLTF

clone size: .
J gene: TRBJ2-1
V gene: TRBV28
CDR3 protein: CASTSDYNEQFF

clone size: medium-sized
J gene: TRBJ2-3
V gene: TRBV3-1
CDR3 protein: CASSHPFGEGGTDTQYF

clone size: medium-sized
J gene: TRBJ2-1
V gene: TRBV20-1
CDR3 protein: CSARALLASNEQFF

clone size: .
J gene: TRBJ1-1
V gene: TRBV29-1
CDR3 protein: CSVIETGVFSEAFF

clone size: .
J gene: TRBJ2-1
V gene: TRBV14
CDR3 protein: CASSHMLAGSNEQFF

clone size: medium-sized
J gene: TRBJ2-5
V gene: TRBV5-1
CDR3 protein: CASSLQPQETQYF

clone size: medium-sized
J gene: TRBJ2-2
V gene: TRBV11-2
CDR3 protein: CASSFAVDRVTGELFF

clone size: medium-sized
J gene: TRBJ2-7
V gene: TRBV28
CDR3 protein: CASSFIGSYEQYF

clone size: medium-sized
J gene: TRBJ1-2
V gene: TRBV29-1
CDR3 protein: CSVRGTSDNFNYGYTF

clone size: medium-sized
J gene: TRBJ2-1
V gene: TRBV19
CDR3 protein: CASSPSGSSYNEQFF

clone size: medium-sized
J gene: TRBJ2-2
V gene: TRBV9
CDR3 protein: CASSGPGELFF

clone size: medium-sized
J gene: TRBJ2-1
V gene: TRBV7-9
CDR3 protein: CASTTSGGDNEQFF

clone size: .
J gene: TRBJ2-3
V gene: TRBV11-2
CDR3 protein: CASSLVGASTDTQYF

clone size: medium-sized
J gene: TRBJ1-5
V gene: TRBV28
CDR3 protein: CASSPPSLTGGIDQPQHF

clone size: medium-sized
J gene: TRBJ1-2
V gene: TRBV20-1
CDR3 protein: CSARDGRGTGYGYTF

clone size: medium-sized
J gene: TRBJ2-3
V gene: TRBV7-2
CDR3 protein: CASSLDPIGLAGGTDTQYF

clone size: .
J gene: TRBJ1-1
V gene: TRBV29-1
CDR3 protein: CSYRDRVVTEAFF

clone size: .
J gene: TRBJ2-3
V gene: TRBV6-2/TRBV6-3
CDR3 protein: CASSPPRGRATDTQYF

clone size: .
J gene: TRBJ2-1
V gene: TRBV15
CDR3 protein: CATSGALPGLGDEQFF

clone size: medium-sized
J gene: TRBJ1-1
V gene: TRBV12-3/TRBV12-4
CDR3 protein: CASSLEAGLNTEAFF

clone size: medium-sized
J gene: TRBJ2-7
V gene: TRBV27
CDR3 protein: CASSPTWGTPYEQYF

clone size: .
J gene: TRBJ2-1
V gene: TRBV6-5
CDR3 protein: CASSLGRNEQFF

clone size: medium-sized
J gene: TRBJ2-3
V gene: TRBV29-1
CDR3 protein: CSVEFTLAGVSDTQYF

clone size: .
J gene: TRBJ2-1
V gene: TRBV7-9
CDR3 protein: CASSLVARQGADVQFF